This T cell receptor (beta chain) was identified in a study of OX40 agonist ivuxolimab in advanced cancers. The CDR3 spans 15 residues. V lost 5 bases and J 2 bases, leaving 15 bases between the germline ends. CDR1 and CDR2 (germline): SGHVS, FQNEAQ. Profiled with immunoSEQ multiplex PCR; TCRdb holds only in-frame clones, not every one. This table has 100,000 or so clones, approximately 87% appearing once. The source is an adult with an advanced solid tumor such as melanoma, head and neck, liver or kidney cancer. V gene TRBV7-8 combines with J gene TRBJ1-2; perhaps TRBD1 as D (5 bases). Sequencing was performed on CD4+ or CD8+ T cells sorted from blood, taken in a trial of the OX40 agonist ivuxolimab. CDR3 nucleotides: TGTGCCAGCAGCCCGAAAAGAGGGGACAACTATGGCTACACCTTC. Its translation is CASSPKRGDNYGYTF.